This TCR beta chain was obtained from a study of shared clonotypes between healthy human individuals. Deep was the level used in running the assay. Method: immunoSEQ multiplex PCR; TCRdb's copy keeps in-frame clones and lacks some. The sample consists of roughly 300,000 clones, more than 60% of them appearing once. Sequencing was performed on memory CD4+ T cells sorted from blood. The subset denotes: CD45RA-negative fraction. This TCR was recovered from a man aged 25-40 years in good health.

The CDR3 DNA is TGTGCCAGCAGTTTTCCGCCATACTATGGCTACACCTTC. Translating gives CASSFPPYYGYTF. The chain joins TRBV28 to TRBJ1-2; the D is unclear. The germline V gene has CDR1 MDHEN and CDR2 SYDVKM. Trimming left V 3 bases short and J 3 bases short, with 8 bases between. This CDR3 region has 13 residues.